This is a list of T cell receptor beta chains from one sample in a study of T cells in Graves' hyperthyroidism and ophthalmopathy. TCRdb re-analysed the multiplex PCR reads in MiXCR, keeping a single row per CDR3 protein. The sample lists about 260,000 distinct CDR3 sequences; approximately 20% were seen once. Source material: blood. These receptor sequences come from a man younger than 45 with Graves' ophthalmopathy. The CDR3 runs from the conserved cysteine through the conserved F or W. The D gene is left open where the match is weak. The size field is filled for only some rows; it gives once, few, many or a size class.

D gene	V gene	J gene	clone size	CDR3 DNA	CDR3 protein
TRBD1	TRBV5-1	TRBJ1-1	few	TGCGCCAGCAGCTACGAACAGGGGGCTGAAGCTTTCTTT	CASSYEQGAEAFF
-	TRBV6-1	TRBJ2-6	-	TGTGCCAGCAGTGAAGCGTCGGCCGGGGCCAACGTCCTGACTTTC	CASSEASAGANVLTF
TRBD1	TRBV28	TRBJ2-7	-	TGTGCCAGCACGGACAGGCCTCCAGACGAGCAGTACTTC	CASTDRPPDEQYF
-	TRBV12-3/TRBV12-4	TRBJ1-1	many	TGTGCCAGCAGTTTCAGGGGTTGGGGAGCTTTCTTT	CASSFRGWGAFF
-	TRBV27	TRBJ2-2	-	TGTGCCAGCAGTTCCCGCCGGGACGTTACCGGGGAGCTGTTTTTT	CASSSRRDVTGELFF
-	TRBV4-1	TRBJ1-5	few	TGCGCCAGCAGCCATCCGGGACGGAATCAGCCCCAGCATTTT	CASSHPGRNQPQHF
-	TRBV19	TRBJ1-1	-	TGTGCCAGTACCTCACCTGGGGCAGTAAACACTGAAGCTTTCTTT	CASTSPGAVNTEAFF
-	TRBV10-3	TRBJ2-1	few	TGTGCCATCAGTGACAGGTACAATGAGCAGTTCTTC	CAISDRYNEQFF
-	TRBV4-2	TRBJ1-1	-	TGTGCCAGCAGCCAAGAGGGGAGACGGGACGTAGCTTTCTTT	CASSQEGRRDVAFF
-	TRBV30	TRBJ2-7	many	TGTGCCTGGAGTCCGGGGGCTTACCCCTACGAGCAGTACTTC	CAWSPGAYPYEQYF
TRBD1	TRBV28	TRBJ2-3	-	TGTGCCAGCAGTTTTTATGGAGACAGGGGCACAGATACGCAGTATTTT	CASSFYGDRGTDTQYF
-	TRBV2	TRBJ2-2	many	TGTGCCAGCAGATTAACTACCCTTCAAACCGGGGAGCTGTTTTTT	CASRLTTLQTGELFF
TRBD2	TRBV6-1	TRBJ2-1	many	TGTGCCAGCAACCCAGGGGGAGGACTAGCGGGAGTCAATGAGCAGTTCTTC	CASNPGGGLAGVNEQFF
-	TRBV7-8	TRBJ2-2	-	TGTGCCAGCAGCCAAAACCGGGACACCCTCACCGGGGAGCTGTTTTTT	CASSQNRDTLTGELFF
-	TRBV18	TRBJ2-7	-	TGTGCCAGCTCCAGGGAGACCAGCTACGAGCAGTACTTC	CASSRETSYEQYF
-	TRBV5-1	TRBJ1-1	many	TGCGCCAGCAGCTTGGGAGGGGAAGCTTTCTTT	CASSLGGEAFF
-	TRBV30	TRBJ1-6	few	TGTGCCTGTTCTTTGCTAGGTCGATCACCCCTCCACTTT	CACSLLGRSPLHF
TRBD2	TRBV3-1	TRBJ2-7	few	TGTGCCAGCAGTCCGACTAGCGGAGCCTACGAGCAGTACTTC	CASSPTSGAYEQYF
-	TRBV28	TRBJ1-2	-	TGTGCCAACAGCGAGGGTAGGGACTATGGCTACACCTTC	CANSEGRDYGYTF
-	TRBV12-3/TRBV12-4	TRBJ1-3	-	TGTGCCAGCAGACGACGGGATAACTCTGGAAACACCATATATTTT	CASRRRDNSGNTIYF
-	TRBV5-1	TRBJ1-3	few	TGCGCCAGCAGCTTGACACCCAGGGAGATACCCGGAAACACCATATATTTT	CASSLTPREIPGNTIYF
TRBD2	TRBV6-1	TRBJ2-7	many	TGTGCCAGCAGTCAGACTAGCGGGTACTACGAGCAGTACTTC	CASSQTSGYYEQYF
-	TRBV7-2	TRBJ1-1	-	TGTGCCAGCAGCTCGTCCGCTCGGTTGGTCACTGAAGCTTTCTTT	CASSSSARLVTEAFF
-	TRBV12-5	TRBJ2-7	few	TGTGCTAGTGCCTTGCAGGTCGCGCAGTACTTC	CASALQVAQYF
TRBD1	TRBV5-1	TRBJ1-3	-	TGCGCCAGCAGGGGACAGCTCTCTGGAAACACCATATATTTT	CASRGQLSGNTIYF
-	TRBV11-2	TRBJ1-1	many	TGTGCCAGCAGCTCGACGCGGGGGGACACTGAAGCTTTCTTT	CASSSTRGDTEAFF
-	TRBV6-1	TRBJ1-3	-	TGTGCCAGCACTCAACCGGGACAAATCCTTGGAAACACCATATATTTT	CASTQPGQILGNTIYF
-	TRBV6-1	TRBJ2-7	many	TGTGCCATCTCCCGGGACCCGAGGGTGTACGAGCAGTACTTC	CAISRDPRVYEQYF
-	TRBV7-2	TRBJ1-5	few	TGTGCCAGCAGCTTTATAAAAAATAGCAATCAGCCCCAGCATTTT	CASSFIKNSNQPQHF
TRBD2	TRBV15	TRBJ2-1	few	TGTGCCACCAGCAGAGAACTAGCGGGAGGATCCTACAATGAGCAGTTCTTC	CATSRELAGGSYNEQFF
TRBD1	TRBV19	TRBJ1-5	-	TGTGCCAGTAGTACAACCGGAGGGGGCCGACAGCCCCAGCATTTT	CASSTTGGGRQPQHF
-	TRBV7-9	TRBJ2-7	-	TGTGCCAGCAGCTTAGGACTGCCCGAGCAGTACTTC	CASSLGLPEQYF
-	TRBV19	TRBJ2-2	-	TGTGCCAGTAGCGACAGGAGGGTCGCGGGGACCGGGGAGCTGTTTTTT	CASSDRRVAGTGELFF
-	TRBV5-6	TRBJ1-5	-	TGTGCCAGCAGCTTTGCAACTAATGAGATACAGCCCCAGCATTTT	CASSFATNEIQPQHF
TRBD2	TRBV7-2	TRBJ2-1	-	TGTGCCAGCAGCTTATATACTAGCGTGTACAATGAGCAGTTCTTC	CASSLYTSVYNEQFF
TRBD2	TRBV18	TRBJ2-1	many	TGTGCCAGCTCACCGGGGATAGCGGGAGTGAATGAGCAGTTCTTC	CASSPGIAGVNEQFF
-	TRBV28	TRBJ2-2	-	TGTGCCAGCAGTTTAGGCAGGGTTGGGGCCGGGGAGCTGTTTTTT	CASSLGRVGAGELFF
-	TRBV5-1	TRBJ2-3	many	TGCGCCAGCAGCACCGGTGGAACAGATACGCAGTATTTT	CASSTGGTDTQYF
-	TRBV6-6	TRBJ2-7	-	TGTGCCAGCAGTTACTCCGGACAGTCCTACGAGCAGTACTTC	CASSYSGQSYEQYF
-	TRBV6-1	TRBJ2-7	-	TGTGCCAGCAGTGAAGATTTGGGGGAGCAGTACTTC	CASSEDLGEQYF
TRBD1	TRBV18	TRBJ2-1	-	TGTGCCAGCTCACCAAAATTAGGGACAGGGGGCAATGAGCAGTTCTTC	CASSPKLGTGGNEQFF
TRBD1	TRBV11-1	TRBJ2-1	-	TGTGCCAGCAGCCAGGACAGGCCCTACAATGAGCAGTTCTTC	CASSQDRPYNEQFF
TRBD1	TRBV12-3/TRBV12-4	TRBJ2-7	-	TGTGCCAGCCAACCGGGACAGGGACCCTACGAGCAGTACTTC	CASQPGQGPYEQYF
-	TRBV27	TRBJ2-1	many	TGTGCCAGCACCCCGGTACGGGGCGCAGGCAATGAGCAGTTCTTC	CASTPVRGAGNEQFF
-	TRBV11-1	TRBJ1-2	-	TGTGCCAGCAGCTTAACCCAGGGCCAGGGTTTCACCTTC	CASSLTQGQGFTF
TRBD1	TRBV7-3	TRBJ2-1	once	TGTGCCAGCAGCTTAGGGACAGGTCAATACAATGAGCAGTTCTTC	CASSLGTGQYNEQFF
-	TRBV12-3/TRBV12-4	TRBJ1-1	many	TGTGCCAGTAGGACAGCCAACACTGAAGCTTTCTTT	CASRTANTEAFF
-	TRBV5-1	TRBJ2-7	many	TGCGCCAGCAGCTTGGGGACAGACTCCTACGAGCAGTACTTC	CASSLGTDSYEQYF
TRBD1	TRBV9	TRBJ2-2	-	TGTGCCAGCAGCCCGGACAGGGTTAGCGGGGAGCTGTTTTTT	CASSPDRVSGELFF
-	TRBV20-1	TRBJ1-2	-	TGCAGTGCTCGGGACCTGGGGTATGGCTACACCTTC	CSARDLGYGYTF
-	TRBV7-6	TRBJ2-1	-	TGTGCCAGCAGCCAGCCCGGGGGGCCCGACAATGAGCAGTTCTTC	CASSQPGGPDNEQFF
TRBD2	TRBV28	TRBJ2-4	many	TGTGCCAGCAGTCAAGCGGGAGGGCCAAACATTCAGTACTTC	CASSQAGGPNIQYF